This TCR beta chain was sequenced in a study of blood T cell repertoires in COVID-19. Overall study context: The cDNA or gDNA used as material had been derived from T cells, B-cell-depleted T cells, or PBMCs.

Some clones are missing from TCRdb's copy, which holds only in-frame ones; the method was immunoSEQ multiplex PCR. The data hold approximately 100,000 clones, with around 94% observed a single time. There are 15 residues in the CDR3. Germline V gives CDR1 LGHDT, CDR2 YNNKEL (reference sequence). Deletions cut 0 bases from V and 2 bases from J, with 8 bases between. The chain joins TRBV3-1 (or the pseudogene TRBV3-2) to TRBJ2-1; D gene uncertain. The sequence came from a man over 45 with active COVID-19. The specimen sequenced was peripheral blood. DNA for the CDR3: TGTGCCAGCAGCCAAGATCACGGAGCCTACAATGAGCAGTTCTTC. Translating it yields CASSQDHGAYNEQFF.